This passage covers 17 T cell receptor beta chains from one sample sequenced in a study of shared clonotypes between healthy human individuals. This table comes from immunoSEQ multiplex PCR, and its TCRdb copy is limited to in-frame clones, with some not included. The sample lists around 1.6 million clones; around 98% were seen once. Sequencing used naive CD4+ T cells sorted from blood. Subset: CD45RA+ positively selected. The receptor source for this set is a man aged 25-45 years in good health.

Concerning this clone: This sample includes further DNA sequences coding for the same CDR3. V and J are TRBV5-1 and TRBJ1-5, with 7 bases aligning to TRBD1. The ends lost 4 bases at V and 7 bases at J; junction bases unmatched: 8. CDR1 is SGHRS and CDR2 is YFSETQ in the germline V gene. CDR3 size: 14 residues. CDR3 sequence (DNA): TGCGCCAGCAGCGTTGGGACAGTAAACCAGCCCCAGCATTTT. Protein: CASSVGTVNQPQHF.

The chain combines TRBV13 with TRBJ1-2; tentatively, D is TRBD1 (5 bases). The CDR3 length is 15 residues. Trimming pared 5 bases from V and 4 bases from J, leaving 17 bases between. The germline V gene has CDR1 PRHDT and CDR2 FYEKMQ (reference sequence). CDR3 sequence reads: CASSLRRGYSYGYTF. The CDR3 DNA sequence: TGTGCCAGCAGCCTCAGGCGGGGGTATAGCTATGGCTACACCTTC.

V is TRBV9 and J is TRBJ2-1; D is unclear. Trimming pared 3 bases from V and 2 bases from J, leaving 15 bases between. The CDR3 consists of 16 residues. Germline-derived CDR1 and CDR2 are SGDLS and YYNGEE. CDR3 amino acids: CASSATQAAAYNEQFF. The CDR3 region has the DNA TGTGCCAGCAGCGCAACCCAGGCGGCCGCCTACAATGAGCAGTTCTTC.

In the case of this clone: The junction shows a germline mismatch at one end, possibly a read error. The J gene is TRBJ2-1, the V gene TRBV7-9; 9 bases match TRBD1. The CDR3 contains 15 residues. Germline V gene lookup returns CDR1 SEHNR and CDR2 FQNEAQ (reference sequence). The chain's CDR3 is CASGLTGGQVHEQFF. Written as DNA, the CDR3 is TGTGCCAGCGGCTTAACAGGGGGCCAGGTTCATGAGCAGTTCTTC.

The chain links TRBV5-6 to TRBJ1-2; a weak D match, TRBD1 (5 bases). Per the germline V gene, CDR1 is SGHDT and CDR2 is YYEEEE. The CDR3 runs 13 residues. The V end was cut by 5 bases, the J end by 4 bases, with 12 bases between. For the CDR3, the DNA is TGTGCCAGCAGTAGACAGTTTCCCTATGGCTACACCTTC. It specifies CASSRQFPYGYTF.

The genes are TRBV4-3 and TRBJ2-2; D is perhaps TRBD1 or TRBD2 (5 bases each). The CDR3 covers 14 residues. V was clipped by 1 base and J by 9 bases, with 12 bases between them. Germline-derived CDR1 and CDR2 are LGHNA and YSLEER. The CDR3 spells CASSQVTGPRELFF. The CDR3 nucleotides read TGCGCCAGCAGCCAAGTAACGGGGCCCCGGGAGCTGTTTTTT.

V gene TRBV6-6 combines with J gene TRBJ1-5, with D possibly being TRBD1 (6 bases). V shed 0 bases and J shed 9 bases, with 18 bases lying between them. The germline CDR1 and CDR2 sequences are MNHNY and SVGAGI (reference sequence). This CDR3 has 16 amino acids. In nucleotides, the CDR3 is TGTGCCAGCAGTTACTCGATAGGACAGACAATCGGGCCCCAGCATTTT. Protein sequence: CASSYSIGQTIGPQHF.

This clone has only one observation. The chain recombines TRBV5-4 with TRBJ2-1, with TRBD2 identical over 11 bases. The ends lost 6 bases at V and 0 bases at J; junction bases unmatched: 5. CDR3 size: 16 residues. CDR1 and CDR2 (germline): SGHNT, YYREEE (reference sequence). CDR3 sequence reads: CASNGLAGNSYNEQFF. The CDR3 bases are TGTGCCAGCAACGGACTAGCGGGTAACTCCTACAATGAGCAGTTCTTC.

The V call is TRBV5-6, the J call TRBJ1-2; possible D gene TRBD1, 6 bases. This CDR3 has 15 residues. The ends were cut back, 4 bases at V and 0 bases at J, with 13 bases in the middle. From germline, CDR1 is SGHDT and CDR2 YYEEEE. The chain's CDR3 is CASSVRGTPNYGYTF. The CDR3 DNA reads as TGTGCCAGCAGCGTGAGGGGGACCCCTAACTATGGCTACACCTTC.

The gene calls are TRBV10-1 and TRBJ2-7; 10 bases map to TRBD1. This CDR3 region has 19 residues. After removal of 2 bases from V and 6 bases from J, the junction contained 19 bases not matched to a gene. The V gene's germline CDR1 is WNHNN and CDR2 SYGVQD (reference sequence). CDR3 loop: CASSEIFFYGTGVVREQYF. The CDR3, as DNA: TGCGCCAGCAGTGAGATCTTTTTTTATGGGACAGGGGTCGTCCGCGAGCAGTACTTC.

The gene calls are TRBV9 and TRBJ2-2, with TRBD2 matching 13 bases. With 0 bases clipped from V and 5 bases from J, the junction kept 10 bases outside the gene matches. This CDR3 has 19 amino acids. Germline CDR1 and CDR2: SGDLS and YYNGEE. For the CDR3, the DNA is TGTGCCAGCAGCGTAGATCGGCGGACTAGCGGGAGAAGGACCGGGGAGCTGTTTTTT. It yields the protein CASSVDRRTSGRRTGELFF.

CDR3 nucleotides: TGCAGTGTTGGGAACACTGAAGCTTTCTTT. Translated: CSVGNTEAFF. The chain employs TRBV20-1 and TRBJ1-1, with D unresolved. Germline V gives CDR1 DFQATT, CDR2 SNEGSKA (reference sequence). The CDR3 runs 10 residues. Trimming left V 7 bases short and J 1 base short, with 4 bases between.

The chain carries TRBV10-2 and TRBJ1-2; 8 nucleotides match TRBD1. CDR1 and CDR2 (germline): WSHSY, SAAADI. With V trimmed by 6 bases and J by 7 bases, 10 bases remained unmatched. The CDR3 consists of 14 residues. CDR3 DNA sequence: TGCGCCAGCAGATGGGGACAGGAATCTTTTGGCTACACCTTC. It codes for CASRWGQESFGYTF.

The chain recombines TRBV29-1 with TRBJ1-3; tentative D call: TRBD1 (6 bases). Looked up from germline, CDR1 is SQVTM and CDR2 is ANQGSEA. With 6 bases removed from V and 0 bases from J, the gap between germline ends came to 15 bases. The CDR3 spans 15 residues. The CDR3 DNA is TGCAGCGTAGATGACAGGCGCTCCTCTGGAAACACCATATATTTT. Its protein is CSVDDRRSSGNTIYF.

V gene TRBV10-1 combines with J gene TRBJ2-1, with a tentative D call TRBD1 (6 bases). Germline V lookup: CDR1 WNHNN, CDR2 SYGVQD (reference sequence). This CDR3 is built from 13 residues. The ends were cut back, 3 bases at V and 6 bases at J, with 9 bases in the middle. The CDR3 region is CASSEGGINEQFF. The CDR3 bases are TGCGCCAGCAGTGAAGGGGGTATCAATGAGCAGTTCTTC.

CDR3 region: CASSLRFRYPYEQFF. The CDR3 DNA reads TGCGCCAGCAGCTTGAGGTTCAGGTATCCCTATGAGCAGTTCTTC. The chain has TRBV5-1 and TRBJ2-1; the D is unclear. The CDR3 consists of 15 residues. V was trimmed by 1 base and J by 8 bases, leaving 16 bases between them. In germline, CDR1 is SGHRS, CDR2 YFSETQ. The full variable domain, in which reference TRBV5-1 and TRBJ2-1 provide the parts outside the CDR3, is KAGVTQTPRYLIKTRGQQVTLSCSPISGHRSVSWYQQTPGQGLQFLFEYFSETQRNKGNFPGRFSGRQFSNSRSEMNVSTLELGDSALYLCASSLRFRYPYEQFFGPGTRLTVL.

This chain joins TRBV19 and TRBJ2-1; unclear D gene. V lost 1 base and J lost 8, with 6 bases in between. From germline, CDR1 is LNHDA and CDR2 SQIVND (reference sequence). This CDR3 contains 12 residues. CDR3 bases: TGTGCCAGTAGTATAGGTCTCCATGAGCAGTTCTTC. Amino acids: CASSIGLHEQFF.